Below, 26 T cell receptor beta chains from the same sample are listed, as sequenced in a study of blood T cell repertoires in COVID-19. The method was immunoSEQ multiplex PCR; TCRdb's version includes in-frame clones alone and lacks a portion of them. The sample gives 25,000 to 35,000 clones, 90% to 95% of which show up once; around 0.83% is in the top ten. Sequencing input: peripheral blood. The receptors stem from a woman in her 70s with COVID-19, enrolled during active disease.

The chain joins TRBV19 to TRBJ2-3, with TRBD2 matching over 11 bases. CDR3 size: 21 residues. Losses at the gene ends were 5 bases for V and 2 bases for J; bases not matched to a gene: 21. Germline V gene lookup returns CDR1 LNHDA and CDR2 SQIVND (reference sequence). The DNA for the CDR3 is TGTGCCAGTAGTCACCATACCGCGGGACTAGCGGAGATCGGATTCACAGATACGCAGTATTTT. Protein: CASSHHTAGLAEIGFTDTQYF.

This chain uses TRBV7-2 with TRBJ2-7; TRBD2 might be the D (6 bases). The CDR3 is 17 residues long. Trimming took 2 bases from V and 2 from J, leaving 19 bases between them. CDR1 SGHTA and CDR2 FQGNSA come from the germline V gene. CDR3 nucleotide sequence: TGTGCCAGCAGCTTAAACGCGGGAAGGGGCTTTGCCTACGAGCAGTACTTC. Its translation: CASSLNAGRGFAYEQYF.

The chain couples TRBV11-2 to TRBJ2-5; D gene ambiguous. The V gene's germline CDR1 is SGHAT and CDR2 FQNNGV. The CDR3 covers 11 residues. Trimming took off 5 bases at V and 9 bases at J, with 10 bases between the two ends. Written as DNA, the CDR3 is TGTGCCAGCAGCCAGGTTGAATCCCAGTACTTC. This translates into CASSQVESQYF.

This clone was seen only once. The V call is TRBV24-1, the J call TRBJ2-6, with D possibly being TRBD2 (5 bases). Germline CDR1 KGHDR, CDR2 SFDVKD. The CDR3 contains 14 residues. Trimming took 5 bases from V and 4 from J, leaving 8 bases between them. In DNA form, the CDR3 reads TGTGCCACCAGTGGCGGGTCCGGGGCCAACGTCCTGACTTTC. Protein product: CATSGGSGANVLTF.

This chain connects TRBV30 to TRBJ2-3, with 7 bases lining up with TRBD1. V was pared by 3 bases and J by 5 bases, with 11 bases of the junction left unmatched. The germline V gene encodes CDR1 GTSNPN and CDR2 SVGIG (reference sequence). The length of the CDR3 is 15 residues. The CDR3 nucleotides are TGTGCCTGGAGGGCAGGACAGGAATTCTTAGATACGCAGTATTTT. Protein: CAWRAGQEFLDTQYF.

The chain joins TRBV6-2 or TRBV6-3 to TRBJ2-7, with D unclear. The V gene lost 5 bases and the J gene lost 8 bases, with 10 bases spanning the gap. Germline lookup yields CDR1 MNHEY and CDR2 SVGEGT. This CDR3 has 11 residues. As DNA, the CDR3 is TGTGCCAGCAGTCCCTCTAGGAAGCAGTACTTC. It codes for CASSPSRKQYF.

This chain links TRBV6-1 with TRBJ1-3; 8 nucleotides line up with TRBD1. The CDR3 length is 15 residues. With V trimmed by 6 bases and J by 1 base, 5 bases remained unmatched. CDR1 and CDR2 from the germline V gene are MNHNS and SASEGT. CDR3 in amino acids: CASRPTGGSGNTIYF. The CDR3 nucleotides read TGTGCCAGCAGGCCCACAGGGGGATCTGGAAACACCATATATTTT.

The chain combines TRBV10-2 with TRBJ1-1, with 8 bases fitting TRBD1. The germline V gene encodes CDR1 WSHSY and CDR2 SAAADI. This CDR3 contains 17 residues. V shed 3 bases and J 2 bases; nucleotides not matched to a gene: 11. The CDR3 DNA follows: TGCGCCAGCAGTGAAATCTCCGGACAGGGAATTAACACTGAAGCTTTCTTT. Amino acids: CASSEISGQGINTEAFF.

This clone was counted only a few times. The chain has TRBV7-2 and TRBJ1-5; 9 bases fit TRBD1. Germline V gene data show CDR1 as SGHTA and CDR2 as FQGNSA. Trimming took 0 bases from V and 6 from J; bases not matched to a gene: 3. The CDR3 runs to 15 residues. CDR3 loop: CASSLAGTGSQPQHF. In DNA form, the CDR3 reads TGTGCCAGCAGCTTAGCCGGGACAGGGAGTCAGCCCCAGCATTTT. Looking up the rest from reference TRBV7-2 and TRBJ1-5 gives the full variable domain: GAGVSQSPSNKVTEKGKDVELRCDPISGHTALYWYRQSLGQGLEFLIYFQGNSAPDKSGLPSDRFSAERTGGSVSTLTIQRTQQEDSAVYLCASSLAGTGSQPQHFGDGTRLSIL.

This clone was seen only once. The V gene is TRBV19, the J gene TRBJ2-5; tentatively, D is TRBD2 (5 bases). This CDR3 region has 16 residues. Germline CDR1 is LNHDA and CDR2 is SQIVND (reference sequence). Between the trimmed V and J ends, which lost 5 bases and 0 bases, there was a span of 16 bases. Here the CDR3 reads CASSEGRTGYQETQYF. CDR3 DNA: TGTGCCAGTAGTGAGGGAAGGACGGGGTACCAAGAGACCCAGTACTTC.

The table lists this clone with a few counts. CDR3 sequence: CASRPGLAGGEQYF. The DNA for the CDR3 is TGTGCCAGCAGGCCCGGACTAGCGGGAGGGGAGCAGTACTTC. This chain uses TRBV28 with TRBJ2-7, with TRBD2 matching over 15 bases. Trimming at V came to 6 bases and at J to 7 bases, leaving 4 bases not matched to a gene. CDR1 and CDR2 (germline): MDHEN, SYDVKM. This CDR3 has 14 amino acids.

The V and J genes are TRBV27 and TRBJ1-2; possibly TRBD1 for D (5 bases). Trimming removed 6 bases from V and 1 base from J, with 21 bases in between. The CDR3 totals 17 residues. Germline loops: CDR1 MNHEY, CDR2 SMNVEV (reference sequence). The CDR3 spells CASSPDFTGPRNYGYTF. CDR3 in DNA: TGTGCCAGCAGCCCCGACTTTACAGGTCCACGTAACTATGGCTACACCTTC.

The genes are TRBV19 and TRBJ1-1, with 9 bases lining up with TRBD1. CDR3 length equals 14 residues. Germline V CDR1 and CDR2: LNHDA, SQIVND (reference sequence). Trimming removed 7 bases from V and 3 bases from J; junction bases left unmatched: 6. The CDR3 DNA follows: TGTGCCAGTACCCGGCGGACAGGGGACACTGAAGCTTTCTTT. It specifies CASTRRTGDTEAFF.

The chain is built from TRBV4-1 and TRBJ2-5, with TRBD2 matching over 13 bases. The CDR3 totals 17 residues. The V gene end was trimmed by 2 bases and the J gene end by 2 bases; junction bases not matched to a gene: 5. Germline V gives CDR1 MGHRA, CDR2 YSYEKL. CDR3 in DNA: TGCGCCAGCAGCCAACCCCAGGGACTAGCGGGGCAAGAGACCCAGTACTTC. Amino acid sequence: CASSQPQGLAGQETQYF.

The V gene is TRBV19, the J gene TRBJ2-1; 9 nucleotides match TRBD2. The germline V gene has CDR1 LNHDA and CDR2 SQIVND (reference sequence). V dropped 6 bases and J dropped 5; count of bases not matched to a gene: 17. This CDR3 is 18 amino acids long. The CDR3 nucleotides are TGTGCCAGTAGACGAACCGGGACTGGCGGGAGGGGTAACAATGAGCAGTTCTTC. Protein product: CASRRTGTGGRGNNEQFF.

This chain joins TRBV21-1 and TRBJ1-5; the D segment call TRBD1 is taken from the table without a DNA check. TRBV21-1 is deemed a pseudogene. This CDR3 is built from 15 residues. The CDR3 protein is CASSTWTGRHQPQHF. Here the CDR3 DNA reads TGTGCCAGCAGCACCTGGACAGGTCGGCATCAGCCCCAGCATTTT.

The J gene is TRBJ2-5, the V gene TRBV7-9; D is possibly TRBD1 (5 bases). V was trimmed by 1 base and J by 4 bases, leaving 7 bases between them. The CDR3 is 13 residues long. CDR1 is SEHNR and CDR2 is FQNEAQ in the germline V gene (reference sequence). CDR3 amino acids: CASSLDGAETQYF. Here the CDR3 DNA reads TGTGCCAGCAGCTTAGATGGGGCAGAGACCCAGTACTTC. Filled out from reference TRBV7-9 and TRBJ2-5, the complete variable domain reads DTGVSQNPRHKITKRGQNVTFRCDPISEHNRLYWYRQTLGQGPEFLTYFQNEAQLEKSRLLSDRFSAERPKGSFSTLEIQRTEQGDSAMYLCASSLDGAETQYFGPGTRLLVL.

The chain combines TRBV30 with TRBJ1-6, with D unresolved. V shed 3 bases and J shed 0 bases, with 3 bases lying between them. The CDR3 spans 13 residues. Germline V gives CDR1 GTSNPN, CDR2 SVGIG (reference sequence). CDR3 amino acids: CAWSSSYNSPLHF. CDR3 nucleotide sequence: TGTGCCTGGAGCAGCTCCTATAATTCACCCCTCCACTTT.

The chain links TRBV11-2 to TRBJ2-5; 10 nucleotides agree with TRBD1. CDR1 is SGHAT and CDR2 is FQNNGV in the germline V gene. This CDR3 spans 17 amino acids. V trimming: 0 bases; J trimming: 3 bases; junction bases outside the gene matches: 7. The CDR3 loop is CASSLDGDRGYKETQYF. CDR3 nucleotides: TGTGCCAGCAGCTTAGATGGGGACAGGGGCTACAAAGAGACCCAGTACTTC.

J is TRBJ2-5 and V is TRBV28; 7 nucleotides agree with TRBD1. The CDR3 runs 14 residues. Germline V gene sequence: CDR1 MDHEN, CDR2 SYDVKM. The ends lost 5 bases at V and 1 base at J; junction bases unmatched: 4. CDR3 coding DNA: TGTGCCAGCAGTCTAGGGGGCTCCCAAGAGACCCAGTACTTC. Amino acids: CASSLGGSQETQYF.

The chain links TRBV13 to TRBJ2-5; D is perhaps TRBD1 (5 bases). The CDR3 contains 14 residues. V was trimmed by 5 bases and J by 0 bases, leaving 10 bases between them. Germline CDR1 is PRHDT and CDR2 is FYEKMQ (reference sequence). The CDR3 here is CASSPTANQETQYF. The DNA of the CDR3 is TGTGCCAGCAGCCCGACAGCGAACCAAGAGACCCAGTACTTC.

The chain combines TRBV7-6 with TRBJ2-2, with 7 bases aligning to TRBD2. CDR1 and CDR2 (germline): SGHVS, FNYEAQ. The junction had 7 bases not matched to a gene; V was cut back by 1 base and J by 5 bases. This CDR3 has 16 residues. In nucleotides, the CDR3 is TGTGCCAGCAGCTTAGTTGCGGGAGAATGGACCGGGGAGCTGTTTTTT. Its translation: CASSLVAGEWTGELFF.

The gene calls are TRBV5-1 and TRBJ2-3, with D tentatively TRBD1 (6 bases). From germline, CDR1 is SGHRS and CDR2 YFSETQ. The CDR3 is 16 residues long. The germline V and J ends were trimmed by 0 bases and 1 base, with 12 bases remaining between them. The CDR3 sequence is CASSLVGPGGTDTQYF. The DNA of the CDR3 is TGCGCCAGCAGCTTGGTGGGACCAGGGGGCACAGATACGCAGTATTTT.

The rearrangement joins TRBV7-2 to TRBJ1-1; 7 bases map to TRBD1. CDR1 and CDR2 from the germline V gene are SGHTA and FQGNSA. The CDR3 is 12 residues long. V was clipped by 5 bases and J by 7 bases; unmatched bases: 4. CDR3: CASSGTVFEAFF. The CDR3 DNA reads TGTGCCAGCAGCGGGACAGTGTTTGAAGCTTTCTTT.

The chain has TRBV2 and TRBJ1-2; 11 bases line up with TRBD1. In germline, CDR1 is SNHLY, CDR2 FYNNEI. After removal of 5 bases from V and 0 bases from J, the junction contained 5 bases not matched to a gene. The CDR3 covers 16 residues. CDR3 nucleotides: TGTGCCAGCAGTCCCGGGACAGGGGGAACTAACTATGGCTACACCTTC. It specifies CASSPGTGGTNYGYTF. Full variable domain (missing parts from reference TRBV2 and TRBJ1-2): EPEVTQTPSHQVTQMGQEVILRCVPISNHLYFYWYRQILGQKVEFLVSFYNNEISEKSEIFDDQFSVERPDGSNFTLKIRSTKLEDSAMYFCASSPGTGGTNYGYTFGSGTRLTVV.

V is TRBV7-2 and J is TRBJ2-7; 7 bases agree with TRBD2. The germline CDR1 and CDR2 sequences are SGHTA and FQGNSA. This CDR3 comprises 18 residues. J lost 1 base, V lost 2 bases, and 14 bases had no gene match. CDR3 sequence: CASSLFPASGISSYEQYF. CDR3 coding DNA: TGTGCCAGCAGCTTATTTCCGGCGAGCGGGATTAGTTCCTACGAGCAGTACTTC.